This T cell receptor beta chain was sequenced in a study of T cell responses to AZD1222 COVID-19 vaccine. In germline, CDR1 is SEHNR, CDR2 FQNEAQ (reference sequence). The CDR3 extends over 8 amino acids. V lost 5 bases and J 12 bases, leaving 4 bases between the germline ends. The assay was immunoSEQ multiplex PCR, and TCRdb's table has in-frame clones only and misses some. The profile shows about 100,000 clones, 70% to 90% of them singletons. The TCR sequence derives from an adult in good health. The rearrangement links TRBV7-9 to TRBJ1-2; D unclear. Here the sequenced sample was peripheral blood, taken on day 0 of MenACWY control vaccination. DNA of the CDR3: TGTGCCAGCAGCGCGAACACCTTC. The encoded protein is CASSANTF.